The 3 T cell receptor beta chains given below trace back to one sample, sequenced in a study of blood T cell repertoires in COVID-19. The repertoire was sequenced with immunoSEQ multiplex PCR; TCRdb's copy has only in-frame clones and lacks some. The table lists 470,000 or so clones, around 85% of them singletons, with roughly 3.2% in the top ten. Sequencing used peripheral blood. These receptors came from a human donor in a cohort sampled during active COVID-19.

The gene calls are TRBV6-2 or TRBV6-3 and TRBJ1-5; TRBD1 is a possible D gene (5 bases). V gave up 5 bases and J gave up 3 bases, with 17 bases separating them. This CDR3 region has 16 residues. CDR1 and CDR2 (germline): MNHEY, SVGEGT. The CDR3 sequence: CASSPQESSPNQPQHF. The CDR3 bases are TGTGCCAGCAGTCCACAGGAATCGAGCCCCAATCAGCCCCAGCATTTT.

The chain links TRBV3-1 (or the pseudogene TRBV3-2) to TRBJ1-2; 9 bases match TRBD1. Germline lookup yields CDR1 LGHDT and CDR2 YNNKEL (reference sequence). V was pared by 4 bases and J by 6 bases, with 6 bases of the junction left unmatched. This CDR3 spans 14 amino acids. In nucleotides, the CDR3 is TGTGCCAGCAGCCGCCGGGACAGGGATCATGGCTACACCTTC. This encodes CASSRRDRDHGYTF.

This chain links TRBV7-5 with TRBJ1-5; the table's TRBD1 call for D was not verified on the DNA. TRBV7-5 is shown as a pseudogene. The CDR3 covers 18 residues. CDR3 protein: CARSHTRDRGEVHQPQHF. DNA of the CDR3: TGTGCCAGAAGCCATACCCGGGACAGGGGGGAAGTACATCAGCCCCAGCATTTT.